The 2 T cell receptor beta chains given below trace back to one sample, sequenced in a study of T cells in Graves' hyperthyroidism and ophthalmopathy. Amplified TCR beta CDR3 regions derived from RNA transcripts. The HTBI primer set was used in a first-round RT-PCR of the TCR CDR3. MiXCR was run by TCRdb on the multiplex PCR reads, yielding one entry per CDR3 protein. The sample has about 400,000 distinct CDR3 sequences; around 15% are singletons. Input material: blood. The receptors were gathered from a man aged 45 to 65 with Graves' ophthalmopathy.

This clonotype was observed a single time. This sequence joins TRBV5-5 and TRBJ2-2; 8 bases are shared with TRBD2. The germline V gene has CDR1 SGHKS and CDR2 YYEKEE (reference sequence). The CDR3 loop spans 15 amino acids. V trimming: 4 bases; J trimming: 0 bases; junction bases outside the gene matches: 2. DNA of the CDR3: TGTGCCAGCAGCGGGGGACTAGCGAACACCGGGGAGCTGTTTTTT. This encodes CASSGGLANTGELFF.

This clonotype was counted at least ten times. The chain links TRBV2 to TRBJ2-1, with D unresolved. This CDR3 contains 12 residues. V lost 5 bases to trimming and J lost 7 bases, with 9 bases between them. The germline V gene has CDR1 SNHLY and CDR2 FYNNEI. This chain's CDR3 is CASSSQENEQFF. In DNA, the CDR3 is TGTGCCAGCAGTAGTCAGGAAAATGAGCAGTTCTTC.